The T cell receptor (beta chain) under discussion was sequenced for a study of cytomegalovirus exposure and HLA in healthy donors. Study in general: Earlier, about 180 million T cells were analyzed, and 90 million to 140 million unique TCR beta sequences were found among them.

As regards this clone: Its specificity is not known.

Healthy bone marrow donors formed the donor group. PCR primers comprised 60 Vbeta and 13 Jbeta primers. The assay was immunoSEQ multiplex PCR, and TCRdb's table has in-frame clones only and misses some. The sample holds over 75,000 clones, approximately 84% seen once. Unmatched junction bases numbered 5, after V lost 6 bases and J lost 8 bases. This CDR3 region has 14 residues. Germline lookup yields CDR1 MDHEN and CDR2 SYDVKM. Regarding the study as a whole: Among TCR beta chains, those listed as cytomegalovirus-associated numbered fewer than 200. Sequences of the TCR beta chain were said to predict the HLA-A and HLA-B alleles of most subjects accurately.

The sequence was obtained from a young woman in good health and CMV-seropositive. Sequenced input: PBMCs. J is TRBJ2-1 and V is TRBV28; 12 bases fit TRBD2. CDR3 amino acids: CASSLAGGPYEQFF. The CDR3, as DNA: TGTGCCAGCAGCCTAGCGGGAGGGCCTTATGAGCAGTTCTTC.